This paragraph covers one TCR beta chain sequence. The CDR3 is 13 amino acids. V lost 6 bases to trimming and J lost 7 bases; unmatched junction nucleotides: 9. Germline CDR1 is DFQATT and CDR2 is SNEGSKA (reference sequence). The data belong to a study of response to subunit inactivated influenza vaccine. TCRdb re-derived calls from the RT-PCR reads in MiXCR, one entry per CDR3 protein. The top ten clones hold over 8.5% of a sample with about 610,000 distinct CDR3 sequences, 12% to 15% of them seen once. This clonotype was obtained from a middle-aged man who received an inactivated influenza vaccine. The rearrangement uses TRBV20-1 and TRBJ1-1, with 9 bases identical to TRBD1. Sequencing was performed on PBMCs from blood, taken 11 to 12 days after vaccination. The CDR3 sequence: CSALAGQGYEAFF. The CDR3 DNA is TGCAGTGCCCTAGCGGGACAGGGCTATGAAGCTTTCTTT.